This TCR beta chain is from a study of CD8 T cells in Susac syndrome. TCR beta was sequenced from blood CD8+ and CD4+ T cells. Random hexamers were used to reverse transcribe roughly 0.5 to 1 ug of RNA. Across 54 Vbeta and 13 Jbeta, immunoSEQ multiplex PCR amplified TCR beta CDR3. TCRdb independently ran MiXCR on the immunoSEQ multiplex PCR reads; one entry per CDR3 protein. The sample consists of some 400,000 distinct CDR3 sequences, approximately 89% of them appearing once. Deletions cut 8 bases from V and 5 bases from J, with 15 bases between. The CDR3 has 13 residues. CDR1 is MNHEY, CDR2 SMNVEV, per germline (reference sequence).

The receptor was derived from a human donor with multiple sclerosis. V and J are TRBV27 and TRBJ1-2; possible D gene TRBD1, 5 bases. The source material was CD8+ T cells from PBMCs. This chain's CDR3 is CASSLAEGYGYTF. The CDR3 region has the DNA TGTGCCAGCTCCTTGGCCGAGGGGTATGGCTACACCTTC.